Sequencing of this TCR beta chain was carried out in a study of T cell changes during pregnancy in multiple sclerosis. This clone was detected only once. Produced via immunoSEQ multiplex PCR; TCRdb's table is partial and in-frame only. The sample gives around 40,000 clones, 90% of which show up once; around 0.41% is in the top ten. The V and J ends lost 2 bases and 5 bases respectively, with 7 bases between them. The CDR3 totals 14 residues. Germline V CDR1 and CDR2: LNHDA, SQIVND (reference sequence). This TCR was sampled from a female donor with multiple sclerosis, enrolled in a pregnancy study. V and J are TRBV19 and TRBJ1-6; D gene unclear. The specimen comprised CD4+ T cells from peripheral blood mononuclear cells, sampled in the second trimester of pregnancy. CDR3 DNA: TGTGCCAGTAGTATAAGCGGGAATAATTCACCCCTCCACTTT. This codes for CASSISGNNSPLHF.